This T cell receptor beta chain comes out of a study of blood T cell repertoires in COVID-19. Study information: Donors in the United States, Italy and Spain gave samples during acute or convalescent COVID-19. PBMCs, B-cell-depleted T cells, or T cells provided the cDNA or gDNA that made up the material.

Here immunoSEQ multiplex PCR was the method, and the copy in TCRdb shows in-frame clones only, minus some. The data show hundreds of thousands of clones, with 70% to 90% seen just once and roughly 1.6% held by the top ten. Participant ages covered roughly 18 to 90 years across around 25 US areas. Recovered participants had two consecutive negative NP/OP PCR tests, healthcare professional clearance, or symptom resolution. Trimming cost V 2 bases and J 10 bases, with 9 bases left between them. This CDR3 has 13 residues. Germline loops: CDR1 KGHSH, CDR2 LQKENI. Sequenced: PBMCs or T cells enriched from blood (not recorded which). The receptor's source is a woman aged 45 to 65 who had recovered from COVID-19. The J gene is TRBJ1-6, the V gene TRBV18; D perhaps matches TRBD1 (6 bases). CDR3 DNA: TGTGCCAGCTCACCAGAACAGGGCTCACCCCTCCACTTT. It yields the protein CASSPEQGSPLHF. Full variable domain (remainder filled in from reference TRBV18 and TRBJ1-6): NAGVMQNPRHLVRRRGQEARLRCSPMKGHSHVYWYRQLPEEGLKFMVYLQKENIIDESGMPKERFSAEFPKEGPSILRIQQVVRGDSAAYFCASSPEQGSPLHFGNGTRLTVT.